This T cell receptor (beta chain) was documented in a study of T cell clonality in common variable immunodeficiency. Patients and controls were mostly of Caucasian heritage. Some clones are missing from TCRdb's copy, which holds only in-frame ones; the method was immunoSEQ multiplex PCR. The sample shows about 60,000 clones, none of them appearing just once. Study-wide results and limits: Compared with controls, CVID subjects had fewer shared TCRbeta clones. T cell subpopulation sequencing would be needed to explain CVID clonality. Common variable immunodeficiency TCR beta sequences reportedly had fewer deletions and N-nucleotide insertions.

This clone appeared many times. Antigen specificity is unknown. The read terminates 3 residues ahead of where the CDR3 ends, so the germline J gene completes it. V trimming: 2 bases; J trimming: 0 bases; junction bases outside the gene matches: 7. The CDR3 runs 16 residues. The germline V gene has CDR1 GTSNPN and CDR2 SVGIG (reference sequence). The specimen was peripheral blood mononuclear cells. The genes are TRBV30 and TRBJ2-1; 7 bases are shared with TRBD2. The source of this sequence is a person aged 18 to 75 in good health. The sequenced part of the CDR3 DNA is TGTGCCTGGAGTTGGGGGGGTTCGAGCTCCTACAATGAG. The encoded protein is CAWSWGGSSSYNE. The full CDR3 protein reads CAWSWGGSSSYNEQFF.